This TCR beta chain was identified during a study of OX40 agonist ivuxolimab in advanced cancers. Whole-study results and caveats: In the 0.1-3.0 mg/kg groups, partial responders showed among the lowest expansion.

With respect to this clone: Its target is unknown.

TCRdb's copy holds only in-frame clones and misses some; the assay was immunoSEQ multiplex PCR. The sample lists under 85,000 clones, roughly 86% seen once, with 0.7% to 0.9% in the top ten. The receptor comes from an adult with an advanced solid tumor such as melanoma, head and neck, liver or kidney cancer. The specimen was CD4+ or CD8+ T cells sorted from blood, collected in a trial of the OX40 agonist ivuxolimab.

The CDR3, as DNA: TGTGCCTGGAGTCTGACGGGCACGGATTCACCCCTCCACTTT. This translates into CAWSLTGTDSPLHF. The rearrangement uses TRBV30 and TRBJ1-6; no firm D call. The germline CDR1 and CDR2 sequences are GTSNPN and SVGIG (reference sequence). The CDR3 totals 14 residues. Trimming cost V 2 bases and J 8 bases, with 13 bases left between them.